Included here is one T cell receptor (beta chain) sequence, with context. As yet, its antigen is unknown. Trimming took 4 bases from V and 3 from J, leaving 10 bases between them. Germline V gene lookup returns CDR1 SNHLY and CDR2 FYNNEI. The CDR3 has 14 residues. As every portion of the isolated RNA was reverse transcribed, the sequencing read expressed TCRB transcripts. The protocol was immunoSEQ multiplex PCR, while the TCRdb copy is restricted to in-frame clones and leaves out a portion. The table lists 250,000 or so clones, 68% of them singletons. The data are from a study of beta chain features in type 1 diabetes. Study-level points and caveats: The naive, central memory and Treg TCRB repertoires of patients appeared to be more similar to one another than those of healthy donors.

CD45RO/CCR7/CD25/CD127/CD95/CD27 separated CD4+ naive, central memory, regulatory and stem cell-like memory cells by sorting. This receptor was taken from a man aged 25-40 years in good health. The gene calls are TRBV2 and TRBJ1-3; tentatively, D is TRBD1 (5 bases). Sequenced: naive CD4+ T cells from blood. CDR3 loop: CASSVDSLGNTIYF. CDR3 in DNA: TGTGCCAGCAGTGTTGACAGCCTTGGAAACACCATATATTTT.